This T cell receptor (beta chain) was recovered during a study of blood T cell repertoires in COVID-19. Study-wide background: Sites in the United States, Italy and Spain provided acute and convalescent COVID-19 samples. T cells, B-cell-depleted T cells, or PBMCs provided the cDNA or gDNA that served as material.

CDR3 length: 13 residues. Germline CDR1 DFQATT, CDR2 SNEGSKA (reference sequence). Trimming pared 3 bases from V and 4 bases from J, leaving 10 bases between. Only in-frame clones appear in the TCRdb table, and some are missing; sequencing was by immunoSEQ multiplex PCR. The repertoire holds approximately 78,000 clones, with approximately 90% as singletons. Enrolled during active infection, Seattle patients were then followed longitudinally. This TCR came from a middle-aged man with COVID-19, enrolled during active disease. The chain is built from TRBV20-1 and TRBJ2-1; D call uncertain. Sequences were obtained from peripheral blood. CDR3 in amino acids: CSASSTRYNEQFF. DNA of the CDR3: TGCAGTGCTAGTAGTACCAGGTACAATGAGCAGTTCTTC.